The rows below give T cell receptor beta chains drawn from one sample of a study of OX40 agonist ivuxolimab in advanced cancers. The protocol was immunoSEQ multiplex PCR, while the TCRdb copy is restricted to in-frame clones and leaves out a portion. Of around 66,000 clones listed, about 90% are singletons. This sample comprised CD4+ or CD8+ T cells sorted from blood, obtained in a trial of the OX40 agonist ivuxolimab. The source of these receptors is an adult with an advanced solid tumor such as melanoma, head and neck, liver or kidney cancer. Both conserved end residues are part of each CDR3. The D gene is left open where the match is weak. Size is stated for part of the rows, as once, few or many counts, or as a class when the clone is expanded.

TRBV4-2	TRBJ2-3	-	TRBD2	CASSQVWRGGDLSTDTQYF	TGTGCCAGCAGCCAAGTGTGGCGGGGGGGCGATTTAAGCACAGATACGCAGTATTTT
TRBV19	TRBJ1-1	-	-	CASSIGATGTEAFF	TGTGCCAGTAGTATAGGGGCTACGGGGACTGAAGCTTTCTTT
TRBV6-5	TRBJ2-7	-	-	CASSYDRSLEQYF	TGTGCCAGCAGTTACGATAGGTCTCTCGAGCAGTACTTC
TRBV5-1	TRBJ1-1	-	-	CASSLPGQNTEAFF	TGCGCCAGCAGCTTGCCGGGACAGAACACTGAAGCTTTCTTT
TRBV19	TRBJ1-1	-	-	CASSTNYRYNTEAFF	TGTGCCAGTAGTACCAATTACAGATACAACACTGAAGCTTTCTTT
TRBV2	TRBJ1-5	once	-	CASSGVQGYNQPQHF	TGTGCCAGCAGTGGGGTCCAGGGTTACAATCAGCCCCAGCATTTT
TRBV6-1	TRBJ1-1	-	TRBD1	CASNWGTGKAAEAFF	TGTGCCAGCAATTGGGGGACAGGCAAGGCGGCTGAAGCTTTCTTT
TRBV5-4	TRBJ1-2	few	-	CASSKEAAGYTF	TGTGCCAGCAGCAAAGAAGCAGCGGGCTACACCTTC
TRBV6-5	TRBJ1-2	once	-	CASSYEGTSNYGYTF	TGTGCCAGCAGTTACGAAGGAACCTCTAACTATGGCTACACCTTC
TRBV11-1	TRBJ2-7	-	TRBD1	CASSPRQGRNEQYF	TGTGCCAGCAGCCCTAGACAGGGTCGGAACGAGCAGTACTTC
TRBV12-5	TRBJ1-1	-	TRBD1	CASGLKLETGGFLRAFF	TGTGCTAGTGGTTTGAAACTGGAGACAGGGGGCTTTCTGAGGGCTTTCTTT
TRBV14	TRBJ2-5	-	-	CASSQQSGRKTQYF	TGTGCCAGCAGCCAACAAAGCGGTCGAAAGACCCAGTACTTC
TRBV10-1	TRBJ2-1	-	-	CASSVGGLPYNEQFF	TGCGCCAGCAGTGTGGGGGGCCTGCCCTACAATGAGCAGTTCTTC
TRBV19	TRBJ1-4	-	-	CASSRGGEKLFF	TGTGCCAGTAGCCGGGGGGGTGAAAAACTGTTTTTT
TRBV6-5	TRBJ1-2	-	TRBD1	CASTRTGENYGYTF	TGTGCCAGCACCAGGACAGGGGAGAACTATGGCTACACCTTC
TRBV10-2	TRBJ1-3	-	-	CASSVRESGNTIYF	TGCGCCAGCAGTGTAAGAGAGTCCGGAAACACCATATATTTT
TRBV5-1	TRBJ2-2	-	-	CASSLMGRGLTGELFF	TGCGCCAGCAGCTTGATGGGGCGGGGGCTCACCGGGGAGCTGTTTTTT
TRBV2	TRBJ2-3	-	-	CASTQRGTTDTQYF	TGTGCCAGCACCCAAAGGGGCACCACAGATACGCAGTATTTT
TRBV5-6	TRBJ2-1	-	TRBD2	CASSPTSGVQFF	TGTGCCAGCAGCCCAACTAGCGGGGTTCAGTTCTTC
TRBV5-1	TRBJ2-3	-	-	CASSPPHGGSTDTQYF	TGCGCCAGCAGCCCCCCCCACGGGGGTAGCACAGATACGCAGTATTTT
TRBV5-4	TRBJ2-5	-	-	CASSLADLETQYF	TGTGCCAGCAGCTTGGCAGACTTGGAGACCCAGTACTTC
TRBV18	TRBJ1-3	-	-	CASSPPGQNTIYF	TGTGCCAGCTCACCACCAGGGCAAAACACCATATATTTT